This is a list of T cell receptor beta chains from one sample in a study of identical twins. TCRdb re-derived calls from the 5' RACE reads in MiXCR, one entry per CDR3 protein. Among fewer than 800,000 distinct CDR3 sequences listed, under 8.5% were seen once. The same sample was also studied in work on yellow fever vaccine responses in identical twins.

The sequencing sample was made of PBMCs. The receptors stem from a woman aged 18-30 years in good health. Both conserved end residues are part of each CDR3. The order of the fields is V gene, clone size, J gene, D gene, CDR3 protein, CDR3 DNA. A D gene is named only where the DNA matches it firmly. Size values are once, few and many counts, or a class for expanded clones, and some rows have none.

TRBV28,few,TRBJ2-5,TRBD1,CASAKGAKETQYF,TGTGCCAGTGCAAAGGGGGCTAAAGAGACCCAGTACTTC
TRBV12-3/TRBV12-4,few,TRBJ2-5,NA,CASTSDRETQYF,TGTGCCAGCACTTCGGACAGAGAGACCCAGTACTTC
TRBV20-1,few,TRBJ2-3,TRBD2,CSAMTSGGADTQYF,TGCAGTGCCATGACTAGCGGGGGGGCGGATACGCAGTATTTT
TRBV25-1,few,TRBJ1-1,TRBD1,CASSVTGGSSEAFF,TGTGCCAGCAGTGTGACAGGGGGCAGCTCTGAAGCTTTCTTT
TRBV29-1,many,TRBJ2-5,TRBD2,CSVEGGNKTQYF,TGCAGCGTTGAGGGGGGGAATAAGACCCAGTACTTC
TRBV20-1,few,TRBJ2-7,NA,CSASPSDGIYYEQYF,TGCAGTGCTTCACCGTCCGACGGTATATACTACGAGCAGTACTTC
TRBV20-1,NA,TRBJ2-7,TRBD1,CSARGPGQGSYEQYF,TGCAGTGCTAGAGGCCCGGGACAGGGCTCCTACGAGCAGTACTTC
TRBV5-1,NA,TRBJ1-2,NA,CASSLDLGNGYTF,TGCGCCAGCAGCTTGGATCTGGGGAATGGCTACACCTTC
TRBV4-1,NA,TRBJ1-4,NA,CASSLGGAGGEKLFF,TGCGCCAGCAGCCTCGGGGGGGCTGGGGGTGAAAAACTGTTTTTT
TRBV5-5,NA,TRBJ2-3,NA,CASSLKVVYADTQYF,TGTGCCAGCAGCTTGAAAGTGGTGTACGCAGATACGCAGTATTTT
TRBV3-1,NA,TRBJ2-4,TRBD2,CATSQGAGVSVIQYF,TGTGCCACCAGCCAAGGGGCGGGAGTTAGTGTCATTCAGTACTTC
TRBV7-2,many,TRBJ2-5,NA,CASSLARFGPAQETQYF,TGTGCCAGCAGCTTAGCACGGTTCGGACCTGCCCAAGAGACCCAGTACTTC
TRBV20-1,NA,TRBJ2-5,NA,CSARGLTGDQYF,TGCAGTGCTAGGGGCCTCACGGGGGACCAGTACTTC
TRBV10-3,NA,TRBJ1-4,NA,CAISEAAGINEKLFF,TGTGCCATCAGTGAGGCGGCAGGTATTAATGAAAAACTGTTTTTT
TRBV29-1,once,TRBJ2-3,NA,CSVVGGTGVGGTDTQYF,TGCAGCGTTGTGGGGGGAACAGGGGTAGGAGGCACAGATACGCAGTATTTT
TRBV4-1,NA,TRBJ2-7,NA,CASSQVRSWAYEQYF,TGCGCCAGCAGCCAAGTCAGATCTTGGGCCTACGAGCAGTACTTC
TRBV14,many,TRBJ2-2,TRBD2,CASSQDLAGLNTGELFF,TGTGCCAGCAGCCAAGATCTAGCGGGACTGAACACCGGGGAGCTGTTTTTT
TRBV7-2,NA,TRBJ2-4,NA,CASSFGLFQYF,TGTGCCAGCAGCTTCGGACTCTTTCAGTACTTC
TRBV7-9,NA,TRBJ2-4,NA,CASSFELAKNIQYF,TGTGCCAGCAGCTTCGAACTAGCCAAAAACATTCAGTACTTC
TRBV4-1,many,TRBJ2-7,NA,CASSQDGAAPGGEQYF,TGCGCCAGCAGCCAAGATGGGGCAGCGCCTGGGGGGGAGCAGTACTTC
TRBV28,many,TRBJ2-3,TRBD2,CASSFRGLASTDTQYF,TGTGCCAGCAGTTTCCGCGGACTAGCTTCCACAGATACGCAGTATTTT
TRBV5-1,many,TRBJ2-1,TRBD2,CASSSSGVEYNEQFF,TGCGCCAGCAGCTCTAGCGGAGTGGAGTACAATGAGCAGTTCTTC
TRBV6-1,many,TRBJ2-3,NA,CASTPRGLADTQYF,TGTGCCAGCACACCTCGGGGATTGGCAGATACGCAGTATTTT
TRBV2,NA,TRBJ2-1,TRBD2,CASSEMRTSSEQFF,TGTGCCAGCAGTGAAATGAGGACTAGCAGTGAGCAGTTCTTC
TRBV10-3,few,TRBJ1-1,NA,CAISGRGENTEAFF,TGTGCCATCAGTGGTCGGGGAGAGAACACTGAAGCTTTCTTT
TRBV9,many,TRBJ2-7,NA,CASSVGQTYEQYF,TGTGCCAGCAGCGTAGGACAGACCTACGAGCAGTACTTC
TRBV12-3/TRBV12-4,few,TRBJ2-1,TRBD2,CASSSHMTSGGPYNEQFF,TGTGCCAGCAGTTCGCACATGACTAGCGGGGGACCCTACAATGAGCAGTTCTTC
TRBV19,NA,TRBJ1-1,NA,CASSIGWTEAFF,TGTGCCAGTAGTATTGGTTGGACTGAAGCTTTCTTT
TRBV15,few,TRBJ2-3,TRBD2,CATSSPPGRADTQYF,TGTGCCACCAGCTCCCCCCCCGGGAGGGCTGATACGCAGTATTTT
TRBV7-9,NA,TRBJ2-1,NA,CASSTSKASYNEQFF,TGTGCCAGCAGCACCTCCAAGGCCTCCTACAATGAGCAGTTCTTC
TRBV7-8,few,TRBJ2-3,TRBD2,CASSPRTSGSWTDTQYF,TGTGCCAGCAGCCCCCGGACTAGCGGGAGTTGGACAGATACGCAGTATTTT
TRBV14,few,TRBJ1-4,TRBD1,CASSGQGGSEKLFF,TGTGCCAGCAGCGGACAGGGGGGGAGTGAAAAACTGTTTTTT
TRBV12-3/TRBV12-4,many,TRBJ2-1,TRBD1,CASSSDRANEQFF,TGTGCCAGCAGTTCGGACAGGGCCAATGAGCAGTTCTTC
TRBV7-9,many,TRBJ2-1,TRBD2,CASSRGLAGGEHEQFF,TGTGCCAGCAGCAGGGGACTAGCGGGAGGGGAGCATGAGCAGTTCTTC
TRBV29-1,few,TRBJ2-1,NA,CSVATRPASSYNEQFF,TGCAGCGTCGCTACAAGACCCGCGAGCTCCTACAATGAGCAGTTCTTC
TRBV20-1,many,TRBJ2-3,TRBD2,CSARTSGGSGTDTQYF,TGCAGTGCTCGCACTAGCGGGGGAAGCGGCACAGATACGCAGTATTTT
TRBV9,NA,TRBJ1-1,NA,CASSSAPGAGTEAFF,TGTGCCAGCAGCTCCGCGCCGGGGGCCGGCACTGAAGCTTTCTTT
TRBV20-1,many,TRBJ2-7,TRBD1,CSAPDRGSYEQYF,TGCAGTGCCCCTGACAGGGGCTCCTACGAGCAGTACTTC
TRBV5-1,many,TRBJ2-5,NA,CASSQDYSRTETQYF,TGCGCCAGCAGCCAGGACTACTCAAGGACCGAGACCCAGTACTTC
TRBV29-1,NA,TRBJ1-1,NA,CSVDPQEGPNTEAFF,TGCAGCGTTGACCCCCAGGAGGGGCCCAACACTGAAGCTTTCTTT
TRBV5-1,many,TRBJ2-1,TRBD2,CASSPSWGLASNEQFF,TGCGCCAGCAGCCCTTCGTGGGGACTAGCTAGCAATGAGCAGTTCTTC
TRBV29-1,many,TRBJ1-1,NA,CSVEVYQEAFF,TGCAGCGTTGAGGTGTATCAAGAAGCTTTCTTT
TRBV5-1,NA,TRBJ2-7,TRBD1,CASSLNRGGEQYF,TGCGCCAGCAGCTTAAACAGGGGTGGCGAGCAGTACTTC
TRBV10-3,few,TRBJ2-1,TRBD2,CAISHTGTSSYNEQFF,TGTGCCATCAGCCATACCGGGACTAGCTCCTACAATGAGCAGTTCTTC
TRBV20-1,many,TRBJ1-2,NA,CSARDTGFPNYGYTF,TGCAGTGCTAGAGATACCGGGTTCCCTAACTATGGCTACACCTTC
TRBV10-3,NA,TRBJ2-7,NA,CAATGPLRYEQYF,TGTGCCGCCACGGGACCCCTTCGCTACGAGCAGTACTTC
TRBV20-1,many,TRBJ2-5,TRBD1,CSAKDGTVETQYF,TGCAGTGCTAAAGACGGGACAGTAGAGACCCAGTACTTC
TRBV7-2,NA,TRBJ1-2,NA,CASSKDRRYGYTF,TGTGCCAGCAGCAAAGACAGGCGCTATGGCTACACCTTC
TRBV28,few,TRBJ2-3,NA,CASSFIGSRDTQYF,TGTGCCAGCAGTTTTATCGGTAGCAGAGATACGCAGTATTTT
TRBV4-2,few,TRBJ2-2,NA,CASSPAMTRGTGELFF,TGTGCCAGCAGCCCCGCTATGACTAGAGGTACCGGGGAGCTGTTTTTT
TRBV11-3,NA,TRBJ2-3,TRBD2,CASSSYGTSGGASYPPDTQYF,TGTGCCAGCAGCTCCTACGGAACTAGCGGGGGGGCCTCCTACCCCCCAGATACGCAGTATTTT
TRBV28,NA,TRBJ1-6,NA,CASRPGYDNSPLHF,TGTGCCAGCAGACCGGGATACGACAATTCACCCCTCCACTTT
TRBV20-1,many,TRBJ2-6,NA,CSAIDAAGANVLTF,TGCAGTGCCATTGACGCTGCTGGGGCCAACGTCCTGACTTTC
TRBV12-3/TRBV12-4,many,TRBJ1-3,NA,CARRESSGNTIYF,TGTGCCAGACGGGAGAGCTCTGGAAACACCATATATTTT
TRBV29-1,few,TRBJ2-3,NA,CSVVFWARGDTDTQYF,TGCAGCGTTGTGTTTTGGGCTCGTGGGGACACAGATACGCAGTATTTT
TRBV3-1,many,TRBJ2-3,TRBD2,CASSQGRWELAGALSTDTQYF,TGTGCCAGCAGCCAAGGGAGGTGGGAACTAGCGGGGGCCCTTAGCACAGATACGCAGTATTTT
TRBV5-1,NA,TRBJ2-1,NA,CASSGGLGAYNEQFF,TGCGCCAGCAGCGGCGGCCTGGGGGCCTACAATGAGCAGTTCTTC